This T cell receptor beta chain originates from a study of T cell responses to AZD1222 COVID-19 vaccine (TCRdb year 2021). The study in broad terms: Because spike-specific TCR depth and breadth did not differ between the two schedules, AZD1222 recipients who got a second dose at roughly 4 weeks were pooled with those who got a second dose at roughly 12 weeks. TCR sequencing covered roughly 230 trial participants: 207 given two doses of AZD1222 and some 25 given two doses of MenACWY control vaccine. Trial participants were enrolled into age subgroups of 18-55, 56-69 and 70-plus years, which contained about 160, 30 and 59 TCR-sequenced participants, respectively. On the study overall, not on this receptor specifically: Because no samples from the day 14 peak response were available, repertoires could be characterized only after the peak T cell response. The 56-69-year group was small, and its depth increase did not reach significance, likely because of low power. Most participants were white British and females outnumbered males, and the authors suggested that clonal diversity may have been underestimated. Nearly half of unique spike-specific TCRs reportedly recognized epitopes outside regions mutated in the B.1.351 and B.1.1.7 variants. Spike-specific TCR breadth and depth rose significantly after two AZD1222 doses compared with day 0 and with MenACWY recipients. The vaccine-associated CD4 TCRs covered the entire spike protein, and the dominant responses fell in regions 160-218 and 743-854. Only five or six AZD1222 recipients were SARS-CoV-2 seropositive at baseline, limiting conclusions about previously exposed vaccinees.

The CDR3 regions of human TCRbeta chains were analyzed by immunosequencing. On the study's bioinformatics: TCRs in the repertoires were matched against a reference library of SARS-CoV-2-specific TCRs that had been generated with the MIRA antigen-specificity platform. Breadth meant the fraction of unique TCRs that were SARS-CoV-2-associated, whereas depth meant the fraction of total T cells that were SARS-CoV-2-associated. Each spike-specific TCR was assigned to its reactive spike region and to a CD4 or CD8 class using the MIRA data. Log10-transformed breadth and depth values were compared by one-way ANOVA with Sidak's multiple comparisons tests. The table was pulled from immuneACCESS by TCRdb, which kept in-frame rearrangements only. Such tables lose some clones; where checked, under half of the loss comes from unresolved V genes, and the rest has no known cause. V and J calls and clone size are copied from that table; D and trimming were computed from the DNA. This sample gives 150,000 to 200,000 clones in total; 88% of them show up just once. The top ten clonotypes cover about 8% of the sample.

The germline V gene yields MDHEN for CDR1 and SYDVKM for CDR2. Trimming takes 6 bases off V and 8 bases off J; junction bases not matched to a gene: 12. Including the terminal cysteine and phenylalanine, the CDR3 comprises 15 residues. Just the 45-base CDR3 DNA is kept, in frame starting at base 1. The label giving this sample's time point can be read as: baseline before first vaccination. Vaccinee samples were obtained from the UK trials COV001 and COV002, which included a single-blind randomized controlled phase 2/3 trial of AZD1222 (ChAdOx1 nCoV-19) in healthy adults. For TCRbeta chain sequencing, PBMC samples were collected from trial participants at day 0 and at day 28 after the second dose. Regarding this clone: Its antigen specificity is not known. Qualities for individual bases were not recorded, and no much larger clone is one base off.

The V and J genes are TRBV28 and TRBJ1-4; TRBD1 aligns with 7 central bases. Sequences were derived from peripheral blood, sampled on day 0 of AZD1222 vaccination. The sequence was collected from an adult in good health. The DNA sequence is TGTGCCAGCAGGAGAGCACAGGGGATCTTCGAAAAACTGTTTTTT. It is translated as CASRRAQGIFEKLFF.